This T cell receptor beta chain was sequenced for a study of shared clonotypes between healthy human individuals. Study-level results: A small donor pool kept down the genetic and exposure-history diversity that was represented. The naive CD4 repertoires of a handful of donors were compared, and roughly 5% of clonotypes were shared.

The CDR3 is made up of 18 amino acids. V lost 5 bases and J lost 5, with 22 bases in between. CDR1 and CDR2 from the germline V gene are SEHNR and FQNEAQ (reference sequence). The authors' processing: Quality scores were absent from the junction-only immunoSEQ sequences, so filtering differed. Repertoires were generated with immunoSEQ multiplex PCR, while TCRdb's copy carries only in-frame clones and drops some. From that table come the V and J calls and clone size; the DNA was used to work out D and trimming. The repertoire has roughly 1,000,000 clones, approximately 78% of them found once; the top ten carry 0.4% to 0.55%. As regards this clone: Antigen: not known.

The sequencing sample was made of memory CD4+ T cells from PBMCs. The subset was: CD45RA-negative fraction. The clonotype was recovered from a man aged 18 to 30 in good health. Some clones in this sample may be carry-over from other donors' samples. The chain combines TRBV7-9 with TRBJ2-6; unclear D gene. DNA of the CDR3: TGTGCCAGCAGCCGTTTAAGATACCGACAAAGTCGGGCCAACGTCCTGACTTTC. It yields the protein CASSRLRYRQSRANVLTF.